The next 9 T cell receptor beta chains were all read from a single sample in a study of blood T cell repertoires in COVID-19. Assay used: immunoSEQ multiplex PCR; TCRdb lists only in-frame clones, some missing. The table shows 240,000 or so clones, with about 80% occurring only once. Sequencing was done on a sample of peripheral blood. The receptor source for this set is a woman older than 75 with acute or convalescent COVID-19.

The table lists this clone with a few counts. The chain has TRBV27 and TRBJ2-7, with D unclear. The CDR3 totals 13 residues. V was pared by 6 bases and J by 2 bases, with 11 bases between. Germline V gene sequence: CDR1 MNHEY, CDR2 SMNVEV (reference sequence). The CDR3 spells CASSKQIAYEQYF. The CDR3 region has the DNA TGTGCCAGCAGCAAACAGATCGCCTACGAGCAGTACTTC.

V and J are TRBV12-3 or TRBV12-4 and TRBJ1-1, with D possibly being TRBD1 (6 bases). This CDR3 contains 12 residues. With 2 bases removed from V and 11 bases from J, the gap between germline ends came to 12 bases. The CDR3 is CASSLPQGRAFF. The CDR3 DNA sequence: TGTGCCAGCAGTTTACCTCAGGGGCGGGCTTTCTTT.

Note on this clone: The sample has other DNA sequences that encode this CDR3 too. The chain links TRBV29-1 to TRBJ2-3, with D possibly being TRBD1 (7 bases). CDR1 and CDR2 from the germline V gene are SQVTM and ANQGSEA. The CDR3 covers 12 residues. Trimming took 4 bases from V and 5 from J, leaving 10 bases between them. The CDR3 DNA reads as TGCAGCGTTGGACAGGGAGGAGATACGCAGTATTTT. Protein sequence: CSVGQGGDTQYF.

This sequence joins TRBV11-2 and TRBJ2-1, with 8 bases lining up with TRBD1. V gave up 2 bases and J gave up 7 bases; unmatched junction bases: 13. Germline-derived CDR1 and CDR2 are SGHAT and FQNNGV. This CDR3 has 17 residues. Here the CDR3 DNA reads TGTGCCAGCAGCTTATTACAGGGGGTATCGGCCTGGAATGAGCAGTTCTTC. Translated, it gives CASSLLQGVSAWNEQFF.

DNA for the CDR3: TGCAGTGGATCGGGGGACGGTGGCTACACCTTC. This codes for CSGSGDGGYTF. The V and J genes are TRBV20-1 and TRBJ1-2; TRBD1 is a possible D gene (5 bases). The length of the CDR3 is 11 residues. CDR1 DFQATT and CDR2 SNEGSKA come from the germline V gene (reference sequence). Trimming shortened V by 7 bases and J by 7 bases, and 13 bases separated the two germline ends.

The CDR3 here is CASSQDIFRSSGANVLTF. CDR3 bases: TGCGCCAGCAGCCAAGATATTTTCCGGAGCTCTGGGGCCAACGTCCTGACTTTC. The chain has TRBV4-3 and TRBJ2-6; unclear D gene. V gave up 0 bases and J gave up 0 bases, with 12 bases separating them. CDR3 length: 18 residues. CDR1 LGHNA and CDR2 YSLEER come from the germline V gene.

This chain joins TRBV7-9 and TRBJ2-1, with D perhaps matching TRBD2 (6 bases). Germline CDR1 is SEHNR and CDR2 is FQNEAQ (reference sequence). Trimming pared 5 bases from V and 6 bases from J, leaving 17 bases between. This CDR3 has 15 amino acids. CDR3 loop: CASSLPRGALNEQFF. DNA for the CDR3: TGTGCCAGCAGCCTACCCCGCGGGGCCCTCAATGAGCAGTTCTTC.

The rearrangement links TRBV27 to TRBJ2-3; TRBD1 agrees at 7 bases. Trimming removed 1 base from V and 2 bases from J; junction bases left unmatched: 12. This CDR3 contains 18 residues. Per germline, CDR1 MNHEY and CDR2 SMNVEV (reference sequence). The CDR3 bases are TGTGCCAGCAGTTTATGGGCCCCCGTAGGACAGGTCACAGATACGCAGTATTTT. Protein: CASSLWAPVGQVTDTQYF.

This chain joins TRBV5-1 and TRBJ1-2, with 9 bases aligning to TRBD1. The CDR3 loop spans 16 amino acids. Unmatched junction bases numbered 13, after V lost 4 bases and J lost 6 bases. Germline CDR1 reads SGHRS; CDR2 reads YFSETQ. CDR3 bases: TGCGCCAGCAGCACCCGGGACAGGGTCAGTAGGGATGGCTACACCTTC. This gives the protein CASSTRDRVSRDGYTF. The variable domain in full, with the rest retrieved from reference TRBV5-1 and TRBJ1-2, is KAGVTQTPRYLIKTRGQQVTLSCSPISGHRSVSWYQQTPGQGLQFLFEYFSETQRNKGNFPGRFSGRQFSNSRSEMNVSTLELGDSALYLCASSTRDRVSRDGYTFGSGTRLTVV.